The 13 T cell receptor beta chains below all came from one sample that was sequenced in a study of T cells in localized non-small cell lung cancer. Only in-frame clones appear in the TCRdb table, and some are missing; sequencing was by immunoSEQ multiplex PCR. In the table there are fewer than 30,000 clones, about 86% of which are singletons. This sample comprised peripheral blood, obtained before any cancer treatment. The receptors here all came from a woman between 35 and 70 years old with stage I lung adenocarcinoma.

The chain employs TRBV9 and TRBJ2-7, with D uncertain. CDR3 length equals 15 residues. V was pared by 2 bases and J by 0 bases, with 12 bases between. Germline-derived CDR1 and CDR2 are SGDLS and YYNGEE. The CDR3 spells CASSVGQAVSYEQYF. CDR3 nucleotide sequence: TGTGCCAGCAGCGTGGGCCAGGCCGTCTCCTACGAGCAGTACTTC. The full variable domain, completed using reference TRBV9 and TRBJ2-7, is DSGVTQTPKHLITATGQRVTLRCSPRSGDLSVYWYQQSLDQGLQFLIQYYNGEERAKGNILERFSAQQFPDLHSELNLSSLELGDSALYFCASSVGQAVSYEQYFGPGTRLTVT.

For this clone: Its ends do not fully match the called genes, so a read error is possible. V gene TRBV15 combines with J gene TRBJ2-7; 11 positions agree with TRBD2. The CDR3 sequence is 21 residues long. Germline V gene lookup returns CDR1 LNHNV and CDR2 YYDKDF (reference sequence). This chain's CDR3 is CATSREARASGGMAPSDEQYF. The CDR3 region has the DNA TGTGCCACCAGCAGAGAGGCCCGGGCTAGCGGGGGGATGGCCCCCTCCGACGAGCAGTACTTC. The entire variable domain, with the rest obtained from reference TRBV15 and TRBJ2-7, is as follows: DAMVIQNPRYQVTQFGKPVTLSCSQTLNHNVMYWYQQKSSQAPKLLFHYYDKDFNNEADTPDNFQSRRPNTSFCFLDIRSPGLGDTAMYLCATSREARASGGMAPSDEQYFGPGTRLTVT.

This sequence joins TRBV2 and TRBJ2-3; D might be TRBD2 (5 bases). The V gene lost 8 bases and the J gene lost 6 bases, with 9 bases spanning the gap. The CDR3 is 11 amino acids. CDR1 is SNHLY, CDR2 FYNNEI, per germline. This CDR3 reads CASQRGDTQYF. CDR3 bases: TGTGCCAGCCAGCGAGGGGATACGCAGTATTTT.

V usage is TRBV5-4 and J usage is TRBJ1-6, with 8 bases fitting TRBD1. CDR1 SGHNT and CDR2 YYREEE come from the germline V gene (reference sequence). V shed 2 bases and J 5 bases; nucleotides not matched to a gene: 6. This CDR3 has 16 amino acids. CDR3 sequence: CASSFRPGQDNSPLHF. The CDR3 coding sequence is TGTGCCAGCAGCTTCCGACCGGGACAGGATAATTCACCCCTCCACTTT.

V is TRBV6-1 and J is TRBJ2-1; 8 positions agree with TRBD2. V shed 4 bases and J 5 bases; nucleotides not matched to a gene: 10. CDR1 is MNHNS, CDR2 SASEGT, per germline. The CDR3 has 16 residues. This CDR3 is CASSGPIAGRDNEQFF. DNA for the CDR3: TGTGCCAGCAGTGGCCCGATAGCGGGGAGGGACAATGAGCAGTTCTTC.

J is TRBJ2-6 and V is TRBV30; either TRBD1 or TRBD2 may fit D (6 bases each). Trimming stripped 3 bases from V and 0 bases from J, with 15 bases between. Germline V gene lookup returns CDR1 GTSNPN and CDR2 SVGIG (reference sequence). The CDR3 sequence is 17 residues long. CDR3 DNA sequence: TGTGCCTGGAGCATCGGGGGCTCAAGCTCTGGGGCCAACGTCCTGACTTTC. As protein: CAWSIGGSSSGANVLTF.

The genes are TRBV5-4 and TRBJ1-5, with no clear D. Germline CDR1 SGHNT, CDR2 YYREEE (reference sequence). This CDR3 has 13 amino acids. Trimming shortened V by 4 bases and J by 4 bases, and 9 bases separated the two germline ends. The CDR3 here is CASSPDGNQPQHF. CDR3 in DNA: TGTGCCAGCAGCCCGGATGGGAATCAGCCCCAGCATTTT.

The V and J genes are TRBV27 and TRBJ1-5; TRBD1 matches at 7 bases. Germline V CDR1 and CDR2: MNHEY, SMNVEV (reference sequence). The CDR3 has 15 residues. Germline trimming cut 5 bases from V and 6 bases from J; bases unmatched to any gene: 10. CDR3: CASSTPPGGIQPQHF. CDR3 coding DNA: TGTGCCAGCAGTACACCCCCAGGGGGGATTCAGCCCCAGCATTTT.

The V and J genes are TRBV7-2 and TRBJ2-1; no clear D. The germline V gene has CDR1 SGHTA and CDR2 FQGNSA. The CDR3 has 15 amino acids. V lost 4 bases and J 6 bases, leaving 16 bases between the germline ends. The CDR3 loop is CASSYGIPPLNEQFF. The CDR3 nucleotides read TGTGCCAGCAGCTACGGCATTCCGCCACTCAATGAGCAGTTCTTC.

The CDR3 nucleotides read TGTGCCAGCAGCGCGGGACAGGGAGCGAACACCGGGGAGCTGTTTTTT. Amino acids: CASSAGQGANTGELFF. The chain carries TRBV5-4 and TRBJ2-2; 9 nucleotides match TRBD1. There are 16 residues in the CDR3. With V trimmed by 4 bases and J by 0 bases, 4 bases remained unmatched. Germline lookup yields CDR1 SGHNT and CDR2 YYREEE (reference sequence). The whole variable domain, remainder taken from reference TRBV5-4 and TRBJ2-2, is ETGVTQSPTHLIKTRGQQVTLRCSSQSGHNTVSWYQQALGQGPQFIFQYYREEENGRGNFPPRFSGLQFPNYSSELNVNALELDDSALYLCASSAGQGANTGELFFGEGSRLTVL.

The rearrangement uses TRBV6-6 and TRBJ1-1; D call uncertain. Germline V lookup: CDR1 MNHNY, CDR2 SVGAGI (reference sequence). Trimming left V 7 bases short and J 0 bases short, with 12 bases between. The CDR3 has 14 amino acids. CDR3 amino acids: CASTSGIMNTEAFF. In DNA form, the CDR3 reads TGTGCCAGCACGTCAGGAATAATGAACACTGAAGCTTTCTTT.

This chain joins TRBV29-1 and TRBJ2-3, with D perhaps given as TRBD1 or TRBD2 (6 bases each). In germline, CDR1 is SQVTM, CDR2 ANQGSEA. The CDR3 is 15 amino acids. The ends were cut back, 3 bases at V and 0 bases at J, with 13 bases in the middle. The CDR3 reads CSVEEGGSSTDTQYF. CDR3 nucleotide sequence: TGCAGCGTTGAGGAGGGGGGCTCTAGCACAGATACGCAGTATTTT.

In its sample, this clone was seen a few times. CDR3 DNA sequence: TGTGCCAGCAGTCTTGGGGGACAGGGCCCCCAGCCCCAGCATTTT. It specifies CASSLGGQGPQPQHF. The chain is built from TRBV6-6 and TRBJ1-5; TRBD1 aligns across 9 bases. The CDR3 contains 15 residues. CDR1 MNHNY and CDR2 SVGAGI come from the germline V gene (reference sequence). The J segment lost 7 bases and the V segment lost 5 bases, leaving 9 bases of the junction unmatched.